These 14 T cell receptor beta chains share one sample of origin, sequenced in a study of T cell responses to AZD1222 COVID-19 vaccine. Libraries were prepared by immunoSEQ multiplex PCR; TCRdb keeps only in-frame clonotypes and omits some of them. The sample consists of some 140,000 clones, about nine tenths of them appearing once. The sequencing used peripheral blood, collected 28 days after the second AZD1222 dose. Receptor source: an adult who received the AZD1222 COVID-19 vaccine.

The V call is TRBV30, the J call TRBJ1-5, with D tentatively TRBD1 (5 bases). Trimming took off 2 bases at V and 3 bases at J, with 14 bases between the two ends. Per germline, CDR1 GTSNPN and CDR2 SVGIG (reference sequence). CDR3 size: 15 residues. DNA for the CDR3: TGTGCCTGGAGTCCCCTGGGGGTTTTCAATCAGCCCCAGCATTTT. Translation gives CAWSPLGVFNQPQHF.

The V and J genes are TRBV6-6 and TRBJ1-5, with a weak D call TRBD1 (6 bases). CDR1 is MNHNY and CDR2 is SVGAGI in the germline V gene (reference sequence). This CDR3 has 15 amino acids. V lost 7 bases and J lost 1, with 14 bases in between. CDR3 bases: TGTGCCAGCACCCTACAGGGCGGGAGCAATCAGCCCCAGCATTTT. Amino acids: CASTLQGGSNQPQHF.

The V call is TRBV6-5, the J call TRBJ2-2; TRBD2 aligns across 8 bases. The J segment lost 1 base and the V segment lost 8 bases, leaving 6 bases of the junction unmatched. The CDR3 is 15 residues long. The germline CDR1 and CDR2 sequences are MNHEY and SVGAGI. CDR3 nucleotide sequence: TGTGCCAGCGGATATAGCGGGAAGAACACCGGGGAGCTGTTTTTT. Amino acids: CASGYSGKNTGELFF.

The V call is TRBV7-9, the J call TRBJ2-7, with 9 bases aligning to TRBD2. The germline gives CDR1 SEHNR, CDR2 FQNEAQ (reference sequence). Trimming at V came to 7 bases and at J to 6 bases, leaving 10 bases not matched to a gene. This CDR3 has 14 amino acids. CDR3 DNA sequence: TGTGCCAGCACCGAATGGGGCGGGGGGGCCGAGCAGTACTTC. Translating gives CASTEWGGGAEQYF. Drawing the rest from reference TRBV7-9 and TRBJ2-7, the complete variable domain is DTGVSQNPRHKITKRGQNVTFRCDPISEHNRLYWYRQTLGQGPEFLTYFQNEAQLEKSRLLSDRFSAERPKGSFSTLEIQRTEQGDSAMYLCASTEWGGGAEQYFGPGTRLTVT.

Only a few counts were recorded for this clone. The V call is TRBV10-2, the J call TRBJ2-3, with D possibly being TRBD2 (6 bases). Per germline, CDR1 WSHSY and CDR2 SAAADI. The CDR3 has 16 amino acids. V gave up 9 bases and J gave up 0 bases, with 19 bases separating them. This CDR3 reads CASHRGTGSSTDTQYF. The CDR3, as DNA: TGCGCCAGTCATCGGGGGACGGGTTCTAGCACAGATACGCAGTATTTT.

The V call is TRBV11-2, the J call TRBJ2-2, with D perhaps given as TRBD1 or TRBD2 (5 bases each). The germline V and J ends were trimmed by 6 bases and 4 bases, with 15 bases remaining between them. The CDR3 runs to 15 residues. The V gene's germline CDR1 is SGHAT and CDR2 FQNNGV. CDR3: CASSTRWGSTGELFF. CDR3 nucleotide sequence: TGTGCCAGCAGTACCCGGTGGGGGAGCACCGGGGAGCTGTTTTTT.

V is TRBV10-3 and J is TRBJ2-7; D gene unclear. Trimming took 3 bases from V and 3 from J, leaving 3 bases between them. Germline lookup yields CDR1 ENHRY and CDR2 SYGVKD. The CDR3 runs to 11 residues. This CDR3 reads CAISDNYEQYF. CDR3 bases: TGTGCCATCAGTGACAACTACGAGCAGTACTTC.

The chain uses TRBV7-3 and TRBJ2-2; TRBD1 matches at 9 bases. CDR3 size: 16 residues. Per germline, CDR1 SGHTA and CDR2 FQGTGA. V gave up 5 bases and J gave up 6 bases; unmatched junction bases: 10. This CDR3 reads CASSPWTGVVAGELFF. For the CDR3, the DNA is TGTGCCAGCAGCCCTTGGACAGGGGTGGTTGCCGGGGAGCTGTTTTTT.

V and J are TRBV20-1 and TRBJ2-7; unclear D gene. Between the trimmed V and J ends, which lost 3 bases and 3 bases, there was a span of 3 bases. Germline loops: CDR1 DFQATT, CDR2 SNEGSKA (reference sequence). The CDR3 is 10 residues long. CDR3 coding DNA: TGCAGTGCTAGCGGCTACGAGCAGTACTTC. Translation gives CSASGYEQYF.

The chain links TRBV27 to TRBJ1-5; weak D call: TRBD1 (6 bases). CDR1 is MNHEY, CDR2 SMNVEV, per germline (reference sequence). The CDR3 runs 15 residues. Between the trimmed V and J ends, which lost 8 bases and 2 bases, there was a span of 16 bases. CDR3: CASSPRGLGNQPQHF. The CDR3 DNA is TGTGCCAGCTCCCCTCGGGGGCTGGGCAATCAGCCCCAGCATTTT.

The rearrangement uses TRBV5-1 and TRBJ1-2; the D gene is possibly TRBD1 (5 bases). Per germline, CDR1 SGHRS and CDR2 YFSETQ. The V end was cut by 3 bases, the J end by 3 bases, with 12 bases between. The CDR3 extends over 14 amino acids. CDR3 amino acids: CASSWGDRDYGYTF. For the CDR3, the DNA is TGCGCCAGCAGCTGGGGGGACCGAGACTATGGCTACACCTTC.

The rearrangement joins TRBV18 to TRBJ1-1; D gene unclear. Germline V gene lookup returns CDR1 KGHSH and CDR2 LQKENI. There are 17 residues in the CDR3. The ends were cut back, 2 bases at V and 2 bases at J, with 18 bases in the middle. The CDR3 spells CASSPEWPTTRNTEAFF. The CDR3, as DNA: TGTGCCAGCTCACCAGAGTGGCCCACCACCAGAAACACTGAAGCTTTCTTT.

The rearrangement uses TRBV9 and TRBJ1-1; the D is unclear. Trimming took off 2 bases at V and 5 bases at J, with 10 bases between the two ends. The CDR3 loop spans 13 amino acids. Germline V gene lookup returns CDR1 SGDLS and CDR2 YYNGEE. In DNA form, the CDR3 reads TGTGCCAGCAGCGTTGGGCCGGGGACTGAAGCTTTCTTT. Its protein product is CASSVGPGTEAFF.

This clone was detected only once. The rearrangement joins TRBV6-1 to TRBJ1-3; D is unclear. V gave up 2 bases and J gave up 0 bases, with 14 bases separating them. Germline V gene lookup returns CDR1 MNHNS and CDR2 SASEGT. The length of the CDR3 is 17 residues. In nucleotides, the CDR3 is TGTGCCAGCAGTGAATCTTATGTCAGGAGCTCTGGAAACACCATATATTTT. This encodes CASSESYVRSSGNTIYF.